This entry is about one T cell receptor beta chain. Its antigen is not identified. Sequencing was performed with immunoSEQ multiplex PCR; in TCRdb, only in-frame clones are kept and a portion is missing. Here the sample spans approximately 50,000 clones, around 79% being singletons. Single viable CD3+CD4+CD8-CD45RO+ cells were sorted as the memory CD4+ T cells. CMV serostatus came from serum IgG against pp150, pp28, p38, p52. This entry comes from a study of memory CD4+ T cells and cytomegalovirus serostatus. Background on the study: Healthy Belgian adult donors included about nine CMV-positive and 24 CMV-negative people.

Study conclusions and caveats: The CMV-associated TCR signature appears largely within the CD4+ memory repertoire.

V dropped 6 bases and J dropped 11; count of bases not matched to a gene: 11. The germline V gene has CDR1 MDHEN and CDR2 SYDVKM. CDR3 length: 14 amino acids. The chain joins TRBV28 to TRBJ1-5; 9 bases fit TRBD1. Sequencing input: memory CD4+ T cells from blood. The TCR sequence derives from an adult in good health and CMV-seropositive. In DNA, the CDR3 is TGTGCCAGCAGGTCTGACAGGGGGTTTATCTCCCAGCATTTT. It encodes CASRSDRGFISQHF.